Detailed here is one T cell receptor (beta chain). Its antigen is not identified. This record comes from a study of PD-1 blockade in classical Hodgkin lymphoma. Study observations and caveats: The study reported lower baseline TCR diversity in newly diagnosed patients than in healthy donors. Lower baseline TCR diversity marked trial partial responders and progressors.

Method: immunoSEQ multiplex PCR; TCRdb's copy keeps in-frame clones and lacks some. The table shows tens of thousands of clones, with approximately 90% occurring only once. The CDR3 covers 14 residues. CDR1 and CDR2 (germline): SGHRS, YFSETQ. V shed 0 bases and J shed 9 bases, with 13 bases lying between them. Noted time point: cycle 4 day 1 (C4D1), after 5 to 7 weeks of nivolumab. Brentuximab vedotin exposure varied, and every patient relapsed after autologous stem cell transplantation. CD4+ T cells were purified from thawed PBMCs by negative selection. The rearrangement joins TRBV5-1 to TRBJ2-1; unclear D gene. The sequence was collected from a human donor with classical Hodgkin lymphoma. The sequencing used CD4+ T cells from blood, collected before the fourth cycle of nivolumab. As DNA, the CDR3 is TGCGCCAGCAGCTTGGGCCTAGATGTTGGTGAGCAGTTCTTC. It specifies CASSLGLDVGEQFF. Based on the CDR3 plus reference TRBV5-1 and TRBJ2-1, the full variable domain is KAGVTQTPRYLIKTRGQQVTLSCSPISGHRSVSWYQQTPGQGLQFLFEYFSETQRNKGNFPGRFSGRQFSNSRSEMNVSTLELGDSALYLCASSLGLDVGEQFFGPGTRLTVL.